This TCR beta chain was obtained from a study of blood T cell repertoires in COVID-19. This CDR3 is 15 amino acids long. The V gene lost 3 bases and the J gene lost 3 bases, with 12 bases spanning the gap. Germline values: CDR1 LNHDA, CDR2 SQIVND (reference sequence). Assay used: immunoSEQ multiplex PCR; TCRdb lists only in-frame clones, some missing. This sample carries just over 90,000 clones, 85% to 90% of them seen once, and the ten largest clones take 1.5%. The specimen was peripheral blood. This TCR was recovered from a human donor with active COVID-19. The donor label of this sample is uncertain. The chain uses TRBV19 and TRBJ2-1; possible D gene TRBD2, 6 bases. CDR3 nucleotides: TGTGCCAGTAGTATGGGGTGGAGGGACTACAATGAGCAGTTCTTC. This encodes CASSMGWRDYNEQFF.